This TCR beta chain was sequenced during a study of T-cell reconstitution after alpha-beta-depleted transplantation in children. Points from the study as a whole: TCRbeta diversity was high at day 60 in some patients (a result of surviving recipient T cells and thymic progenitors). When one year had passed after transplant, most T-cell counts and diversity came from newly produced T cells. Two months or so post-transplant, alpha-beta T cells reportedly derived from several hundred expanded graft clones.

For TCRbeta, the library was prepared with unique molecular identifiers. Each CDR3 protein gets one entry after TCRdb re-called the PCR reads with MiXCR. The sample records roughly 100,000 distinct CDR3 sequences, about 7.5% being singletons. Germline CDR1 and CDR2: MNHEY and SVGAGI. This CDR3 contains 15 residues. V was clipped by 4 bases and J by 1 base, with 13 bases between them. Regarding this clonotype: Its target is not known.

This receptor was taken from a boy aged 2-15 years with acute lymphoblastic leukemia, due to receive a stem cell transplant. The V and J genes are TRBV6-5 and TRBJ2-5, with no clear D. The specimen was PBMCs, collected before TCRalphabeta/CD19-depleted stem cell transplant. The CDR3: CASSSPRLTQETQYF. Here the CDR3 DNA reads TGTGCCAGCAGTTCTCCGAGGCTTACCCAAGAGACCCAGTACTTC.